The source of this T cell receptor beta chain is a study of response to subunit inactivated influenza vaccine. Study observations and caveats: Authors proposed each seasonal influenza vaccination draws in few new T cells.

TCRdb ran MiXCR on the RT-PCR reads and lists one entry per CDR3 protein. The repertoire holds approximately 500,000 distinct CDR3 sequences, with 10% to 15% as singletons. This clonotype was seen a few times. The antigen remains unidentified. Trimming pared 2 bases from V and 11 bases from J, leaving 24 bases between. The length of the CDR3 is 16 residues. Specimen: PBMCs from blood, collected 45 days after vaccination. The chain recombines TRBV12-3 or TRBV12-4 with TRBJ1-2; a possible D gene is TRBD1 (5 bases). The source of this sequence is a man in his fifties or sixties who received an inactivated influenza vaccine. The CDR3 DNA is TGTGCCAGCAGTTTAAGAAGAGGAGGGGCGGTAAAAGGATACACCTTC. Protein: CASSLRRGGAVKGYTF.